This TCR beta chain was observed in a study of T-cell reconstitution after alpha-beta-depleted transplantation in children. In its sample, this clonotype was seen a few times. The TCRbeta library was prepared with unique molecular identifiers. TCRdb fed the PCR reads into MiXCR, producing one record per CDR3 protein. The profile covers some 490,000 distinct CDR3 sequences, with about an eighth appearing a single time and around 6.1% taken by the ten largest. This CDR3 spans 12 amino acids. Between the trimmed V and J ends, which lost 1 base and 7 bases, there was a span of 4 bases. Germline assignment: CDR1 KGHDR and CDR2 SFDVKD.

The clonotype originates from a human donor who donated a stem cell graft to a child with combined immunodeficiency. The J gene is TRBJ1-5, the V gene TRBV24-1; no clear D gene. Sequenced material: PBMCs from the stem cell graft donor, taken from the stem cell graft. The CDR3 loop reads CATSDFGQPQHF. Written as DNA, the CDR3 is TGTGCCACCAGTGATTTTGGCCAGCCCCAGCATTTT.